Presented here are 3 T cell receptor beta chains from one specimen sequenced in a study of blood T cell repertoires in COVID-19. Sequenced by immunoSEQ multiplex PCR; TCRdb stores in-frame clones only, minus some. The repertoire holds over 200,000 clones, roughly 86% seen once, with 2.5% to 3% in the top ten. Material: peripheral blood. These receptors came from a woman aged 55-69 years with acute or convalescent COVID-19.

The chain employs TRBV18 and TRBJ1-3; TRBD1 matches at 9 bases. Losses at the gene ends were 1 base for V and 8 bases for J; bases not matched to a gene: 12. Germline V lookup: CDR1 KGHSH, CDR2 LQKENI. The CDR3 is 17 amino acids. The CDR3, as DNA: TGTGCCAGCTCACCACAGACACCCACAGGGGGCGGCTACACCATATATTTT. This sequence encodes CASSPQTPTGGGYTIYF.

The V call is TRBV20-1, the J call TRBJ1-4; D unclear. Germline CDR1 reads DFQATT; CDR2 reads SNEGSKA (reference sequence). Between the trimmed V and J ends, which lost 6 bases and 15 bases, there was a span of 14 bases. The CDR3 has 10 amino acids. Here the CDR3 reads CSAERGGLFF. The CDR3 nucleotides are TGCAGTGCGGAACGAGGAGGGTTGTTTTTT.

The rearrangement uses TRBV18 and TRBJ2-2; TRBD1 matches at 7 bases. The V segment lost 4 bases and the J segment 6 bases; nucleotides outside the gene matches: 5. Germline CDR1 and CDR2: KGHSH and LQKENI. This CDR3 has 14 amino acids. CDR3 sequence: CASSRDSSSGELFF. DNA of the CDR3: TGTGCCAGCTCACGGGACAGTTCGTCCGGGGAGCTGTTTTTT.